This T cell receptor beta chain appears in the sequencing data of a study of cytomegalovirus exposure and HLA in healthy donors. Generated by immunoSEQ multiplex PCR, the TCRdb table keeps only in-frame clones and is missing some. The sample comprises tens of thousands of clones, approximately 90% of which are singletons, and approximately 3.4% rests with the top ten. Per the germline V gene, CDR1 is GTSNPN and CDR2 is SVGIG (reference sequence). J gave up 9 bases and V 1 base, and 3 bases lay outside the gene matches. This CDR3 spans 11 amino acids. The chain links TRBV30 to TRBJ2-7, with 7 bases fitting TRBD1. The TCR originated in a man between 18 and 35 years old in good health and CMV-seronegative. The specimen sequenced was PBMCs. The CDR3 loop reads CAWSAAGGQYF. In nucleotides, the CDR3 is TGTGCCTGGAGTGCCGCAGGGGGGCAGTACTTC.